The table lists the clone carrying this TCR beta chain with many counts. This entry is derived from a study of blood T cell repertoires in COVID-19. Study information: The United States, Italy and Spain were the sources of the acute and convalescent COVID-19 samples.

Profiling relied on immunoSEQ multiplex PCR, and the TCRdb table lists in-frame clones only, not all of them. The data show a few hundred thousand clones, around 84% seen once. Researchers sorted participants into cohorts using their self-reported clinical history. CDR1 and CDR2 from the germline V gene are SNHLY and FYNNEI. CDR3 length: 18 amino acids. Trimming cost V 0 bases and J 3 bases; bases outside gene matches: 9. Sequencing was done on a sample of PBMCs or T cells enriched from blood (not recorded which). The receptor was derived from a woman under 30 who had recovered from COVID-19. The chain has TRBV2 and TRBJ1-2; 11 bases agree with TRBD1. CDR3 bases: TGTGCCAGCAGTGAAGCCGGGACAGGGGGTAGGGATGACTATGGCTACACCTTC. It is translated as CASSEAGTGGRDDYGYTF. The whole variable domain, remainder taken from reference TRBV2 and TRBJ1-2, is EPEVTQTPSHQVTQMGQEVILRCVPISNHLYFYWYRQILGQKVEFLVSFYNNEISEKSEIFDDQFSVERPDGSNFTLKIRSTKLEDSAMYFCASSEAGTGGRDDYGYTFGSGTRLTVV.